The following is a T cell receptor beta chain sequence with its context. No antigen is known for it. This sample was taken from a study of regulatory T cells in long-lasting Graves disease. Study context: The study enrolled newly diagnosed Graves' patients on antithyroid drugs under 3 months.

Building the TCR beta libraries relied on iRepertoire HTBI primers, and CDR3 regions underwent Arm-PCR. Each CDR3 protein is one row after TCRdb ran MiXCR on the multiplex PCR reads. Of roughly 440,000 distinct CDR3 sequences in the sample, approximately 16% are singletons; the top ten hold 23%. Time point denoted: newly diagnosed GD, antithyroid drugs for less than 3 months. PBMCs were the source of the RNA used for TCR sequencing. A volume of around 9.9 milliliters of peripheral blood was collected in EDTA tubes. Findings of the study overall: Possibly, too few samples lowered accuracy.

These sequences were also reported in another study, on T cells in Graves' hyperthyroidism and ophthalmopathy. That paper states: In the first-round RT-PCR of the TCR CDR3, the HTBI primer set was used.

This specimen was peripheral blood mononuclear cells (PBMCs), taken at new diagnosis, from a patient treated with antithyroid drugs. The TCR originated in a woman aged 18-29 years with Graves disease.

In nucleotides, the CDR3 is TGCGCCAGCCCTAACGATAATCCTTACGAGCAGTACTTC. This sequence encodes CASPNDNPYEQYF. The V and J genes are TRBV4-3 and TRBJ2-7; D gene uncertain. The CDR3 contains 13 residues. Trimming removed 8 bases from V and 4 bases from J, with 15 bases in between. Per germline, CDR1 LGHNA and CDR2 YSLEER.